Below are 32 T cell receptor beta chains sequenced from a single sample in a study of response to subunit inactivated influenza vaccine. TCRdb passed the RT-PCR reads through MiXCR, listing each CDR3 protein once. The profile shows under 850,000 distinct CDR3 sequences, around a sixth of them singletons. Material: PBMCs from blood, obtained approximately 5 days after vaccination. These TCRs come from a man aged 50 or older who received an inactivated influenza vaccine.

This clonotype was picked up a small number of times. The CDR3 loop is CASSLPGQGGRAFF. The CDR3 DNA sequence: TGTGCCAGCAGCTTACCGGGACAGGGGGGAAGAGCTTTCTTT. The V and J genes are TRBV7-9 and TRBJ1-1, with 11 bases aligning to TRBD1. The ends lost 2 bases at V and 10 bases at J; junction bases unmatched: 6. The CDR3 sequence is 14 residues long. Germline lookup yields CDR1 SEHNR and CDR2 FQNEAQ (reference sequence). Supplemented by reference TRBV7-9 and TRBJ1-1, the full variable domain reads DTGVSQNPRHKITKRGQNVTFRCDPISEHNRLYWYRQTLGQGPEFLTYFQNEAQLEKSRLLSDRFSAERPKGSFSTLEIQRTEQGDSAMYLCASSLPGQGGRAFFGQGTRLTVV.

This sequence joins TRBV20-1 and TRBJ2-1; D could derive from TRBD1 or TRBD2 (5 bases each). The CDR3 runs to 14 residues. Looked up from germline, CDR1 is DFQATT and CDR2 is SNEGSKA (reference sequence). With 3 bases removed from V and 12 bases from J, the gap between germline ends came to 21 bases. As DNA, the CDR3 is TGCAGTGCTAGGGCCGGGACCTCCAGGGTTAGGCAGTTCTTC. Protein sequence: CSARAGTSRVRQFF.

The table lists this clonotype with a few counts. The rearrangement joins TRBV5-1 to TRBJ2-5, with TRBD2 as a possible D gene (5 bases). From germline, CDR1 is SGHRS and CDR2 YFSETQ. V was shortened by 5 bases and J by 4 bases, with 21 bases between the two germline ends. This CDR3 has 16 residues. CDR3 sequence reads: CASRAATSLPGETQYF. CDR3 DNA sequence: TGCGCCAGCAGGGCCGCAACTAGTCTTCCCGGAGAGACCCAGTACTTC.

This clonotype was observed a handful of times. The J gene is TRBJ2-1, the V gene TRBV4-3; the match to TRBD1 covers 8 bases. V dropped 3 bases and J dropped 6; count of bases not matched to a gene: 1. This CDR3 is 13 amino acids long. Per the germline V gene, CDR1 is LGHNA and CDR2 is YSLEER. CDR3 in amino acids: CASSQGQANEQFF. The CDR3, as DNA: TGCGCCAGCAGCCAGGGACAGGCCAATGAGCAGTTCTTC.

This chain connects TRBV24-1 to TRBJ1-1; D gene uncertain. The germline V gene encodes CDR1 KGHDR and CDR2 SFDVKD. V was trimmed by 5 bases and J by 4 bases, leaving 10 bases between them. The CDR3 runs 13 residues. CDR3 region: CATSVGWGTEAFF. For the CDR3, the DNA is TGTGCCACCAGTGTCGGGTGGGGCACTGAAGCTTTCTTT.

CDR3 DNA sequence: TGCGCCAGCAGCCCGAGCGGCGAAGATACGCAGTATTTT. It codes for CASSPSGEDTQYF. The chain carries TRBV5-1 and TRBJ2-3; perhaps TRBD2 as D (5 bases). This CDR3 is 13 amino acids long. Looked up from germline, CDR1 is SGHRS and CDR2 is YFSETQ. Trimming removed 4 bases from V and 5 bases from J, with 11 bases in between. Complete variable domain (other parts from reference TRBV5-1 and TRBJ2-3): KAGVTQTPRYLIKTRGQQVTLSCSPISGHRSVSWYQQTPGQGLQFLFEYFSETQRNKGNFPGRFSGRQFSNSRSEMNVSTLELGDSALYLCASSPSGEDTQYFGPGTRLTVL.

This clonotype was detected once. The chain is built from TRBV20-1 and TRBJ2-3; D is possibly TRBD2 (6 bases). From germline, CDR1 is DFQATT and CDR2 SNEGSKA (reference sequence). V lost 0 bases to trimming and J lost 4 bases, with 17 bases between them. The CDR3 is made up of 16 amino acids. CDR3 DNA sequence: TGCAGTGCTAGAGATTTCAAGACTAGTGGCTCAGATACGCAGTATTTT. Protein sequence: CSARDFKTSGSDTQYF.

This clonotype turned up a few times. The V gene is TRBV20-1, the J gene TRBJ2-7; possible D gene TRBD1, 5 bases. Germline V gene sequence: CDR1 DFQATT, CDR2 SNEGSKA (reference sequence). V shed 2 bases and J shed 6 bases, with 5 bases lying between them. The CDR3 is 10 amino acids. The CDR3 loop reads CSARRGEQYF. The DNA of the CDR3 is TGCAGTGCTAGAAGGGGCGAGCAGTACTTC.

The chain has TRBV20-1 and TRBJ2-2, with D perhaps TRBD1 (6 bases). From germline, CDR1 is DFQATT and CDR2 SNEGSKA (reference sequence). The CDR3 has 13 amino acids. Deletions cut 6 bases from V and 4 bases from J, with 12 bases between. CDR3 bases: TGCAGTGCCCAGGGGTGGTCCACCGGGGAGCTGTTTTTT. This sequence encodes CSAQGWSTGELFF.

The sample holds a few counts of this clonotype. The V and J genes are TRBV7-2 and TRBJ1-2; D perhaps matches TRBD1 (6 bases). The V and J ends lost 7 bases and 3 bases respectively, with 15 bases between them. Germline V gene data show CDR1 as SGHTA and CDR2 as FQGNSA. The CDR3 contains 14 residues. As DNA, the CDR3 is TGTGCCAGCACCCGGGACACTTCTTACTATGGCTACACCTTC. Translating gives CASTRDTSYYGYTF.

The V gene is TRBV28, the J gene TRBJ2-3; perhaps TRBD2 as D (7 bases). The germline V and J ends were trimmed by 6 bases and 1 base, with 14 bases remaining between them. Germline lookup yields CDR1 MDHEN and CDR2 SYDVKM. The CDR3 spans 15 residues. CDR3 sequence: CASSTWGGRTDTQYF. The DNA of the CDR3 is TGTGCCAGCAGCACGTGGGGGGGCCGCACAGATACGCAGTATTTT.

CDR3 sequence (DNA): TGTGCCAGCAGCTTGCGCCTTCGCATGAACACTGAAGCTTTCTTT. This sequence encodes CASSLRLRMNTEAFF. This rearrangement joins TRBV5-6 to TRBJ1-1, with no clear D. The CDR3 has 15 amino acids. Germline CDR1 reads SGHDT; CDR2 reads YYEEEE. V gave up 1 base and J gave up 0 bases, with 10 bases separating them.

There are a few counts of this clonotype. The J gene is TRBJ2-1, the V gene TRBV24-1; the D call may be TRBD1 or TRBD2 (5 bases each). This CDR3 contains 16 residues. CDR1 is KGHDR and CDR2 is SFDVKD in the germline V gene. The V end lost 8 bases, the J end lost 0 bases, and 16 bases lay between the germline ends. CDR3 nucleotide sequence: TGTGCCACCACCCGAGGGGTCCCTCGCTCCTACAATGAGCAGTTCTTC. Amino acids: CATTRGVPRSYNEQFF.

This clonotype turned up a few times. This chain links TRBV12-3 or TRBV12-4 with TRBJ1-1; D is unclear. The CDR3 length is 11 residues. Trimming stripped 5 bases from V and 5 bases from J, with 6 bases between. CDR3: CASSGLTEAFF. The CDR3 DNA is TGTGCCAGCAGTGGACTGACTGAAGCTTTCTTT.

J is TRBJ1-1 and V is TRBV10-3, with 7 positions matching TRBD1. The CDR3 length is 16 residues. CDR1 is ENHRY, CDR2 SYGVKD, per germline. V was pared by 7 bases and J by 0 bases, with 11 bases of the junction left unmatched. CDR3: CAIMTRDSKLNTEAFF. The DNA for the CDR3 is TGTGCCATCATGACCCGGGACAGCAAATTGAACACTGAAGCTTTCTTT.

This clonotype turned up a few times. The chain combines TRBV7-9 with TRBJ2-7, with D possibly matching TRBD2 (5 bases). This CDR3 has 14 amino acids. Deletions cut 5 bases from V and 5 bases from J, with 16 bases between. Germline V lookup: CDR1 SEHNR, CDR2 FQNEAQ (reference sequence). DNA of the CDR3: TGTGCCAGCAGCAATCGGGGTGGATACGACGAGCAGTACTTC. Translation gives CASSNRGGYDEQYF.

This clonotype was counted between two and nine times. This sequence joins TRBV29-1 and TRBJ2-5, with 12 nucleotides matching TRBD2. CDR3 size: 13 residues. Germline CDR1 SQVTM, CDR2 ANQGSEA. The V gene end was trimmed by 4 bases and the J gene end by 7 bases; junction bases not matched to a gene: 4. The CDR3 here is CSVGLAGARTQYF. In nucleotides, the CDR3 is TGCAGCGTTGGACTAGCGGGGGCTCGGACCCAGTACTTC.

This clonotype was recorded at least ten times. V and J are TRBV12-3 or TRBV12-4 and TRBJ2-4; possibly TRBD2 for D (7 bases). The CDR3 has 15 residues. Trimming shortened V by 6 bases and J by 6 bases, and 18 bases separated the two germline ends. The CDR3 here is CASSSEGGGRNIQYF. Written as DNA, the CDR3 is TGTGCCAGCAGCTCAGAGGGAGGGGGAAGAAACATTCAGTACTTC.

There are a few counts of this clonotype. This chain links TRBV4-1 with TRBJ2-6; TRBD1 agrees at 7 bases. CDR1 and CDR2 from the germline V gene are MGHRA and YSYEKL. The CDR3 consists of 22 residues. Trimming took 2 bases from V and 1 from J; bases not matched to a gene: 20. The CDR3 here is CASSQRPPGGQTSSSGANVLTF. The CDR3 DNA follows: TGCGCCAGCAGCCAAAGGCCGCCAGGGGGTCAAACGTCTTCTTCTGGGGCCAACGTCCTGACTTTC.

The rearrangement joins TRBV7-9 to TRBJ2-7; 9 bases are a match to TRBD2. The J segment lost 11 bases and the V segment lost 5 bases, leaving 7 bases of the junction unmatched. Per germline, CDR1 SEHNR and CDR2 FQNEAQ (reference sequence). This CDR3 has 12 residues. The CDR3 bases are TGTGCCAGCAGCCAAGCGGGGGGCCTCGAGTACTTC. Protein sequence: CASSQAGGLEYF.

In its sample, this clonotype was seen a few times. The V and J genes are TRBV20-1 and TRBJ2-3; 8 bases match TRBD1. CDR3 length: 14 residues. Losses at the gene ends were 5 bases for V and 3 bases for J; bases not matched to a gene: 7. Germline V gene data show CDR1 as DFQATT and CDR2 as SNEGSKA (reference sequence). The CDR3 DNA reads as TGCAGTGCTTCCAACAGGGGGTCGACAGATACGCAGTATTTT. Its translation is CSASNRGSTDTQYF.

The gene calls are TRBV5-1 and TRBJ2-7; a possible D gene is TRBD1 (6 bases). V was pared by 4 bases and J by 1 base, with 12 bases between. The CDR3 loop spans 14 amino acids. Germline V gene lookup returns CDR1 SGHRS and CDR2 YFSETQ. CDR3 sequence reads: CASSPDSISYEQYF. For the CDR3, the DNA is TGCGCCAGCAGCCCGGACAGCATTTCCTACGAGCAGTACTTC.

This clonotype was seen more than once but under ten times. The chain is built from TRBV6-6 and TRBJ2-7; 9 bases are shared with TRBD2. This CDR3 has 13 residues. V trimming: 7 bases; J trimming: 5 bases; junction bases outside the gene matches: 6. Germline V gene data show CDR1 as MNHNY and CDR2 as SVGAGI (reference sequence). CDR3 DNA sequence: TGTGCCAGCAATCCGCGGGGGGGCAACGAGCAGTACTTC. Its protein is CASNPRGGNEQYF.

The rearrangement uses TRBV29-1 and TRBJ2-2; tentative D call: TRBD1 (5 bases). V was shortened by 6 bases and J by 5 bases, with 7 bases between the two germline ends. The length of the CDR3 is 11 residues. Germline assignment: CDR1 SQVTM and CDR2 ANQGSEA. CDR3 amino acids: CSVSGTGELFF. CDR3 sequence (DNA): TGCAGCGTATCAGGGACCGGGGAGCTGTTTTTT.

This CDR3 reads CASSVTRGSETQYF. The CDR3 coding sequence is TGTGCCAGCAGCGTTACTAGGGGGTCAGAGACCCAGTACTTC. V usage is TRBV9 and J usage is TRBJ2-5; TRBD1 is a possible D gene (6 bases). The V end was cut by 2 bases, the J end by 4 bases, with 12 bases between. This CDR3 has 14 residues. Germline V gives CDR1 SGDLS, CDR2 YYNGEE.

The table lists this clonotype with a few counts. This chain joins TRBV6-5 and TRBJ2-5, with D perhaps being TRBD1 or TRBD2 (5 bases each). With 2 bases removed from V and 2 bases from J, the gap between germline ends came to 15 bases. Germline V lookup: CDR1 MNHEY, CDR2 SVGAGI. The CDR3 runs to 16 residues. CDR3 DNA: TGTGCCAGCAGTTACGCCTACGGGGCAAGTCAAGAGACCCAGTACTTC. It codes for CASSYAYGASQETQYF.

Notes on this clonotype: A read error may be the cause here, since a much bigger clone is one base away. This chain uses TRBV28 with TRBJ1-5; 10 bases align to TRBD1. The CDR3 has 15 amino acids. Germline CDR1 and CDR2: MDHEN and SYDVKM. The CDR3 region has the DNA TGTGTCAGCAGTTGGCTCGGACAGGGGGTTCAGCCCCAGCATTTT. As protein: CVSSWLGQGVQPQHF.

The sample holds many counts of this clonotype. This sequence joins TRBV12-3 or TRBV12-4 and TRBJ2-5; D may correspond to TRBD1 or TRBD2 (5 bases each). V was clipped by 6 bases and J by 1 base, with 15 bases between them. The length of the CDR3 is 15 residues. The CDR3 sequence: CASRALWDGQETQYF. The CDR3 coding sequence is TGTGCCAGCAGGGCCCTGTGGGACGGCCAAGAGACCCAGTACTTC.

The V and J genes are TRBV29-1 and TRBJ1-1; D may be TRBD1 (5 bases). Germline V gene sequence: CDR1 SQVTM, CDR2 ANQGSEA. V lost 7 bases and J lost 0, with 12 bases in between. This CDR3 has 13 residues. The CDR3 here is CSAGTVMNTEAFF. DNA for the CDR3: TGCAGCGCTGGGACGGTCATGAACACTGAAGCTTTCTTT.

The gene calls are TRBV7-6 and TRBJ2-3; weak D call: TRBD2 (5 bases). The CDR3 is 15 amino acids. V dropped 1 base and J dropped 7 bases, with 15 bases sitting between them. Germline V gene data show CDR1 as SGHVS and CDR2 as FNYEAQ. The CDR3 sequence: CASSLGALEGNTQYF. The DNA of the CDR3 is TGTGCCAGCAGCTTAGGCGCTTTAGAGGGAAATACGCAGTATTTT.

The chain has TRBV6-6 and TRBJ1-4; maybe TRBD1 (5 bases). This CDR3 region has 13 residues. V lost 8 bases and J 8 bases, leaving 15 bases between the germline ends. Germline values: CDR1 MNHNY, CDR2 SVGAGI (reference sequence). CDR3: CASLGEGWEKLFF. In DNA, the CDR3 is TGTGCCAGCTTAGGGGAGGGATGGGAAAAACTGTTTTTT.

The sample holds a few counts of this clonotype. The chain recombines TRBV28 with TRBJ2-4; D might be TRBD1 (5 bases). This CDR3 comprises 14 residues. Trimming pared 3 bases from V and 2 bases from J, leaving 8 bases between. Germline V gene lookup returns CDR1 MDHEN and CDR2 SYDVKM. CDR3 sequence reads: CASSFQGSKNIQYF. CDR3 coding DNA: TGTGCCAGCAGTTTCCAGGGCTCCAAAAACATTCAGTACTTC. Together with reference TRBV28 and TRBJ2-4, the CDR3 gives the full variable domain: DVKVTQSSRYLVKRTGEKVFLECVQDMDHENMFWYRQDPGLGLRLIYFSYDVKMKEKGDIPEGYSVSREKKERFSLILESASTNQTSMYLCASSFQGSKNIQYFGAGTRLSVL.